The 10 T cell receptor beta chains reported below all come from one sample, sequenced in a study of blood T cell repertoires in COVID-19. Here immunoSEQ multiplex PCR was the method, and the copy in TCRdb shows in-frame clones only, minus some. This table holds approximately 9,800 clones, about 80% found once. The sequenced material came from peripheral blood. These receptors were obtained from a man between 65 and 85 years old with active COVID-19.

The sample holds a few counts of this clone. The gene calls are TRBV19 and TRBJ2-1, with a weak D call TRBD2 (6 bases). Germline loops: CDR1 LNHDA, CDR2 SQIVND (reference sequence). Between the trimmed V and J ends, which lost 6 bases and 7 bases, there was a span of 16 bases. This CDR3 has 14 amino acids. The CDR3 DNA reads as TGTGCCAGTAGGCCCGGGCTCCGGGGGAATGAGCAGTTCTTC. Protein product: CASRPGLRGNEQFF.

CDR3 residues: CASSLGVGRAVEQFF. The CDR3 coding sequence is TGTGCCAGCAGCTTGGGGGTCGGGAGGGCCGTTGAGCAGTTCTTC. V gene TRBV5-5 combines with J gene TRBJ2-1; 8 nucleotides line up with TRBD2. Germline CDR1 and CDR2: SGHKS and YYEKEE (reference sequence). The CDR3 runs to 15 residues. With V trimmed by 0 bases and J by 9 bases, 8 bases remained unmatched.

Turning to this clone: A junction end diverges from the germline sequence, so it may reflect a read error. This rearrangement joins TRBV12-3 or TRBV12-4 to TRBJ1-2; 9 bases agree with TRBD1. The CDR3 contains 13 residues. This chain's CDR3 is CASSSTGGDGYAF. The CDR3 bases are TGTGCCAGCAGCAGTACAGGGGGCGATGGCTACGCCTTC.

The sample holds one count of this clone. V usage is TRBV7-9 and J usage is TRBJ2-3; 14 bases map to TRBD2. The V gene end was trimmed by 5 bases and the J gene end by 6 bases; junction bases not matched to a gene: 13. CDR1 is SEHNR and CDR2 is FQNEAQ in the germline V gene (reference sequence). This CDR3 is built from 18 residues. CDR3 nucleotide sequence: TGTGCCAGCAGCGCCCCCCCGGGACTAGCGGGAGTTGGGGATACGCAGTATTTT. Protein sequence: CASSAPPGLAGVGDTQYF.

This sequence joins TRBV4-3 and TRBJ2-4, with 13 bases matching TRBD2. Germline V gene sequence: CDR1 LGHNA, CDR2 YSLEER. The CDR3 runs to 15 residues. V shed 1 base and J 8 bases; nucleotides not matched to a gene: 2. The CDR3 DNA is TGCGCCAGCAGCCAAGGGACTAGCGGGAGAGACATTCAGTACTTC. It specifies CASSQGTSGRDIQYF.

The rearrangement joins TRBV4-2 to TRBJ1-1; D is ambiguous. Germline V CDR1 and CDR2: LGHNA, YNFKEQ. V was clipped by 3 bases and J by 0 bases, with 5 bases between them. CDR3 length equals 13 residues. The CDR3 DNA reads TGTGCCAGCAGCCAGACATTGAACACTGAAGCTTTCTTT. As protein: CASSQTLNTEAFF.

V and J are TRBV18 and TRBJ2-7; 9 bases are shared with TRBD1. This CDR3 contains 14 residues. Germline V gives CDR1 KGHSH, CDR2 LQKENI. Trimming removed 6 bases from V and 5 bases from J; junction bases left unmatched: 8. The CDR3, as DNA: TGTGCCAGCTCGCGGACAGGGGATGCTAACGAGCAGTACTTC. Its translation is CASSRTGDANEQYF.

The rearrangement joins TRBV7-9 to TRBJ1-5; D not resolved. The V and J ends lost 5 bases and 4 bases respectively, with 15 bases between them. The CDR3 sequence is 15 residues long. Germline V gene lookup returns CDR1 SEHNR and CDR2 FQNEAQ (reference sequence). The CDR3 loop reads CASSPPGSNNQPQHF. DNA of the CDR3: TGTGCCAGCAGCCCCCCCGGGTCGAATAATCAGCCCCAGCATTTT.

CDR3: CASSLGTLGTDTQYF. CDR3 nucleotides: TGTGCCAGCTCCCTGGGCACCCTTGGCACAGATACGCAGTATTTT. The J gene is TRBJ2-3, the V gene TRBV28; D remains unclear. The CDR3 is made up of 15 amino acids. In germline, CDR1 is MDHEN, CDR2 SYDVKM. V was clipped by 8 bases and J by 1 base, with 16 bases between them.

The chain has TRBV6-5 and TRBJ1-6; no definite D call. This CDR3 contains 14 residues. V was trimmed by 6 bases and J by 9 bases, leaving 15 bases between them. Germline CDR1 MNHEY, CDR2 SVGAGI. CDR3 coding DNA: TGTGCCAGCAGATCCGACGGCGGTGGTTCACCCCTCCACTTT. It specifies CASRSDGGGSPLHF.